This T cell receptor (beta chain) emerged from a study of T cells in Graves' hyperthyroidism and ophthalmopathy. Study background: Upon initial diagnosis and before any treatment, peripheral blood was collected.

This clonotype was seen a handful of times. The CDR3 sequence is 15 residues long. Trimming at V came to 7 bases and at J to 5 bases, leaving 9 bases not matched to a gene. CDR1 and CDR2 (germline): SNHLY, FYNNEI. Fresh peripheral blood, 10 ml, yielded the PBMCs. RNA transcripts provided the source from which TCR beta CDR3 regions were amplified. First-round RT-PCR of the TCR CDR3 relied on the HTBI primer set. Each CDR3 protein is one row after TCRdb ran MiXCR on the multiplex PCR reads. The sample has about 610,000 distinct CDR3 sequences, around 16% seen once. The TCR comes from a middle-aged woman with Graves' ophthalmopathy. The genes are TRBV2 and TRBJ1-3; 9 nucleotides match TRBD1. Material for sequencing was blood. CDR3 region: CASNVQGAMRNTIYF. The CDR3 coding sequence is TGTGCCAGCAACGTACAGGGGGCGATGAGAAACACCATATATTTT.